The 32 T cell receptor beta chains below were found in one sample sequenced in a study of T cells after yellow fever vaccination. TCRdb reprocessed the 5' RACE reads with MiXCR, giving one entry per CDR3 protein. The sample has about 320,000 distinct CDR3 sequences; 4% to 5.5% are singletons. The source material was PBMCs, sampled 15 days after the yellow fever booster vaccination. These receptors came from a man younger than 30 who received the YFV17D yellow fever vaccine.

At least ten counts were recorded for this clonotype. V is TRBV7-3 and J is TRBJ2-3; D not resolved. Trimming cost V 4 bases and J 2 bases, with 7 bases left between them. The CDR3 is made up of 13 amino acids. The germline gives CDR1 SGHTA, CDR2 FQGTGA. CDR3 amino acids: CASSYGHTDTQYF. The CDR3, as DNA: TGTGCCAGCAGCTACGGGCACACAGATACGCAGTATTTT.

The chain uses TRBV27 and TRBJ2-5; tentative D call: TRBD2 (7 bases). Germline CDR1 and CDR2: MNHEY and SMNVEV (reference sequence). Trimming removed 6 bases at V and 2 bases at J, with 22 bases between. The CDR3 loop spans 17 amino acids. CDR3 coding DNA: TGTGCCAGCAGGCCGTCATTCGGGGGGCCCCTACAAGAGACCCAGTACTTC. Translated, it gives CASRPSFGGPLQETQYF.

This clonotype occurred many times. V and J are TRBV5-1 and TRBJ2-1; 11 nucleotides line up with TRBD2. Unmatched junction bases numbered 10, after V lost 4 bases and J lost 7 bases. CDR3 length: 16 amino acids. Germline CDR1 reads SGHRS; CDR2 reads YFSETQ. The CDR3 is CASSIQGTSGINEQFF. DNA of the CDR3: TGCGCCAGCAGCATCCAGGGGACTAGCGGAATTAATGAGCAGTTCTTC.

The sample holds a few counts of this clonotype. V is TRBV7-2 and J is TRBJ1-1; TRBD1 matches 10 bases. V lost 5 bases, J lost 6 bases, and 6 bases stayed unmatched. Germline V gene data show CDR1 as SGHTA and CDR2 as FQGNSA. CDR3 length equals 14 residues. CDR3 DNA: TGTGCCAGCAGCCTACGGGACAGGGGCTCTGAAGCTTTCTTT. It translates to CASSLRDRGSEAFF.

The table lists this clonotype with many counts. The chain joins TRBV9 to TRBJ1-1; D is undetermined. There are 13 residues in the CDR3. CDR1 and CDR2 from the germline V gene are SGDLS and YYNGEE. The germline V and J ends were trimmed by 3 bases and 4 bases, with 10 bases remaining between them. The chain's CDR3 is CASSARPGTEAFF. The CDR3 DNA is TGTGCCAGCAGCGCCCGCCCGGGCACTGAAGCTTTCTTT.

The chain couples TRBV5-1 to TRBJ2-1, with D unresolved. The germline V gene has CDR1 SGHRS and CDR2 YFSETQ. The CDR3 is made up of 14 amino acids. Trimming shortened V by 0 bases and J by 6 bases, and 10 bases separated the two germline ends. CDR3 sequence reads: CASSLVKVPNEQFF. The DNA for the CDR3 is TGCGCCAGCAGCTTGGTCAAAGTTCCCAATGAGCAGTTCTTC.

This clonotype was detected a few times. The chain recombines TRBV5-6 with TRBJ2-7; perhaps D is TRBD1 or TRBD2 (5 bases each). Germline CDR1 reads SGHDT; CDR2 reads YYEEEE. V lost 7 bases, J lost 3 bases, and 14 bases lay in between. The CDR3 loop spans 13 amino acids. CDR3 DNA sequence: TGTGCCAGCTGCCACCGGGACCGCTACGAGCAGTACTTC. Residues: CASCHRDRYEQYF.

This clonotype was recorded at least ten times. The chain has TRBV12-3 or TRBV12-4 and TRBJ2-1; D gene unclear. V lost 5 bases and J lost 4, with 6 bases in between. The CDR3 is made up of 12 amino acids. CDR3 protein: CASSRAYNEQFF. The CDR3 coding sequence is TGTGCCAGCAGTAGGGCGTACAATGAGCAGTTCTTC.

This clonotype was detected ten times or more. The CDR3 loop is CSQQGRLQETQYF. CDR3 sequence (DNA): TGCAGTCAGCAGGGGCGCCTCCAAGAGACCCAGTACTTC. The chain uses TRBV20-1 and TRBJ2-5, with D possibly being TRBD1 (6 bases). Looked up from germline, CDR1 is DFQATT and CDR2 is SNEGSKA (reference sequence). V gave up 8 bases and J gave up 1 base, with 14 bases separating them. This CDR3 region has 13 residues.

In its sample, this clonotype was seen a few times. The J gene is TRBJ2-3, the V gene TRBV29-1, with 8 bases lining up with TRBD2. The CDR3 totals 18 residues. Losses at the gene ends were 1 base for V and 0 bases for J; bases not matched to a gene: 12. Per the germline V gene, CDR1 is SQVTM and CDR2 is ANQGSEA. The CDR3 loop reads CSVEAGGRTTTSTDTQYF. The CDR3, as DNA: TGCAGCGTTGAAGCGGGGGGGCGTACTACTACTAGCACAGATACGCAGTATTTT.

This clonotype occurred many times. The rearrangement uses TRBV6-2 or TRBV6-3 and TRBJ1-5, with D maybe TRBD1 (5 bases). V lost 4 bases, J lost 2 bases, and 12 bases lay in between. This CDR3 spans 15 amino acids. Germline V lookup: CDR1 MNHEY, CDR2 SVGEGT. CDR3 region: CASSSQGAGNQPQHF. Written as DNA, the CDR3 is TGTGCCAGCAGTTCCCAGGGAGCCGGCAATCAGCCCCAGCATTTT.

V usage is TRBV5-4 and J usage is TRBJ2-5; 11 bases line up with TRBD1. Per the germline V gene, CDR1 is SGHNT and CDR2 is YYREEE (reference sequence). This CDR3 is built from 14 residues. V shed 7 bases and J 3 bases; nucleotides not matched to a gene: 5. Written as DNA, the CDR3 is TGTGCCAGCCAACGGGACAGGGGGGAAGAGACCCAGTACTTC. Translation gives CASQRDRGEETQYF.

The sample holds many counts of this clonotype. The chain carries TRBV20-1 and TRBJ1-3; no clear D. The CDR3 consists of 12 residues. The germline V gene has CDR1 DFQATT and CDR2 SNEGSKA (reference sequence). V was trimmed by 6 bases and J by 7 bases, leaving 13 bases between them. The CDR3 nucleotides read TGCAGTGCCAAGGCCCCCGGCAACACCATATATTTT. It translates to CSAKAPGNTIYF.

This clonotype has at least ten counts. The V call is TRBV7-9, the J call TRBJ1-2, with TRBD1 identical over 7 bases. The trim removed 5 bases at V and 7 bases at J, leaving 16 bases unmatched. The CDR3 has 16 residues. From germline, CDR1 is SEHNR and CDR2 FQNEAQ (reference sequence). The CDR3 bases are TGTGCCAGCAGCCGAACTCGGGGAGGGGGCGGAGTTGGCTACACCTTC. This translates into CASSRTRGGGGVGYTF.

Points on this clonotype: One base away lies a much larger clone, so this may be a sequencing read error. The chain uses TRBV9 and TRBJ1-2, with 7 bases matching TRBD1. The CDR3 is 15 residues long. The V gene's germline CDR1 is SGDLS and CDR2 YYNGEE. CDR3 DNA: TGTGCCAGCAGCGCAGGGGGACCGACTAACTCTGGCTACACCTTC. It codes for CASSAGGPTNSGYTF.

This clonotype was detected many times. The chain joins TRBV7-9 to TRBJ2-5, with 11 bases lining up with TRBD2. The ends lost 5 bases at V and 5 bases at J; junction bases unmatched: 10. CDR3 length: 16 residues. The germline gives CDR1 SEHNR, CDR2 FQNEAQ (reference sequence). The CDR3 sequence is CASSSSGGAGGETQYF. CDR3 DNA: TGTGCCAGCAGCAGTAGCGGGGGGGCCGGCGGGGAGACCCAGTACTTC.

The chain employs TRBV10-3 and TRBJ2-7; 9 nucleotides match TRBD1. The CDR3 totals 14 residues. With V trimmed by 2 bases and J by 4 bases, 3 bases remained unmatched. The germline V gene encodes CDR1 ENHRY and CDR2 SYGVKD. CDR3 loop: CAISELQGAYEQYF. DNA of the CDR3: TGTGCCATCAGTGAGCTACAGGGGGCTTACGAGCAGTACTTC.

This clonotype was seen many times. V and J are TRBV25-1 and TRBJ2-5; D gene ambiguous. The CDR3 extends over 15 amino acids. Germline CDR1 reads MGHDK; CDR2 reads SYGVNS. V lost 3 bases, J lost 0 bases, and 11 bases lay in between. Written as DNA, the CDR3 is TGTGCCAGCAGTGAGAGACCGACTCACCAAGAGACCCAGTACTTC. Its protein is CASSERPTHQETQYF.

In this sample, this clonotype turned up many times. The DNA for the CDR3 is TGCGCCAGCAGCTCACAGGGGAGTCGTGAAAAACTGTTTTTT. Translating gives CASSSQGSREKLFF. The chain couples TRBV5-1 to TRBJ1-4; 7 bases agree with TRBD1. J was trimmed by 7 bases and V by 3 bases; bases with no gene match: 6. CDR1 is SGHRS and CDR2 is YFSETQ in the germline V gene. The CDR3 contains 14 residues.

This clonotype came up a few times. The J gene is TRBJ1-1, the V gene TRBV12-3 or TRBV12-4, with a weak D call TRBD1 (5 bases). Trimming took 8 bases from V and 6 from J, leaving 16 bases between them. The CDR3 contains 13 residues. The CDR3 DNA reads as TGTGCCAGCGGACCGGGGCCGGGGCCTGAAGCTTTCTTT. Protein: CASGPGPGPEAFF.

The table lists this clonotype with a count of one. The rearrangement uses TRBV19 and TRBJ2-1; D is unresolved. Trimming cost V 6 bases and J 8 bases, with 11 bases left between them. The CDR3 contains 12 residues. Germline CDR1 LNHDA, CDR2 SQIVND (reference sequence). CDR3 sequence reads: CASRANQDEQFF. The CDR3 region has the DNA TGTGCCAGTAGGGCCAACCAAGATGAGCAGTTCTTC.

This clonotype occurred a few times. V gene TRBV9 combines with J gene TRBJ2-2, with a possible D match to TRBD1 (6 bases). CDR1 is SGDLS and CDR2 is YYNGEE in the germline V gene. The CDR3 runs to 15 residues. With 1 base removed from V and 3 bases from J, the gap between germline ends came to 10 bases. Here the CDR3 DNA reads TGTGCCAGCAGCGTATCAGGGGCGGACACCGGGGAGCTGTTTTTT. Protein sequence: CASSVSGADTGELFF.

The chain recombines TRBV6-6 with TRBJ2-3; the match to TRBD1 covers 8 bases. CDR1 is MNHNY and CDR2 is SVGAGI in the germline V gene (reference sequence). Losses at the gene ends were 2 bases for V and 3 bases for J; bases not matched to a gene: 10. The CDR3 extends over 17 amino acids. The DNA of the CDR3 is TGTGCCAGCAGTTACACAGGACAGGGAGTGGGAACAGATACGCAGTATTTT. Encoded protein: CASSYTGQGVGTDTQYF.

The table lists this clonotype with a few counts. The chain employs TRBV2 and TRBJ2-1; weak D call: TRBD1 (6 bases). The V gene lost 8 bases and the J gene lost 0 bases, with 8 bases spanning the gap. This CDR3 is built from 13 residues. Per germline, CDR1 SNHLY and CDR2 FYNNEI. The CDR3, as DNA: TGTGCCAGCGACAGGAGCTCCTACAATGAGCAGTTCTTC. As protein: CASDRSSYNEQFF. The full variable domain, with the rest looked up from reference TRBV2 and TRBJ2-1, is EPEVTQTPSHQVTQMGQEVILRCVPISNHLYFYWYRQILGQKVEFLVSFYNNEISEKSEIFDDQFSVERPDGSNFTLKIRSTKLEDSAMYFCASDRSSYNEQFFGPGTRLTVL.

This clonotype was observed a few times. The V and J genes are TRBV12-3 or TRBV12-4 and TRBJ1-2; D is uncertain. The CDR3 is 11 residues long. V was clipped by 9 bases and J by 4 bases, with 9 bases between them. CDR3 residues: CASTFPYGYTF. CDR3 coding DNA: TGTGCCAGTACGTTCCCCTATGGCTACACCTTC.

The chain links TRBV12-5 to TRBJ1-1; a weak D match, TRBD1 (5 bases). V was cut by 0 bases and J by 7 bases, with 6 bases left in between. The CDR3 consists of 12 residues. Germline assignment: CDR1 LGHNT and CDR2 FRNRAP. The CDR3 is CASGLVRGEAFF. The CDR3 nucleotides are TGTGCTAGTGGTTTGGTAAGGGGTGAAGCTTTCTTT. Full variable domain (remainder filled in from reference TRBV12-5 and TRBJ1-1): DARVTQTPRHKVTEMGQEVTMRCQPILGHNTVFWYRQTMMQGLELLAYFRNRAPLDDSGMPKDRFSAEMPDATLATLKIQPSEPRDSAVYFCASGLVRGEAFFGQGTRLTVV.

This clonotype was detected ten times or more. This chain uses TRBV25-1 with TRBJ2-5; D unresolved. In germline, CDR1 is MGHDK, CDR2 SYGVNS. The V and J ends lost 2 bases and 5 bases respectively, with 9 bases between them. The CDR3 contains 13 residues. The CDR3 loop is CASSEMGIETQYF. The CDR3 bases are TGTGCCAGCAGTGAAATGGGAATCGAGACCCAGTACTTC.

In this sample, this clonotype turned up many times. V usage is TRBV28 and J usage is TRBJ2-2; D is uncertain. The CDR3 is 12 residues long. V was pared by 6 bases and J by 3 bases, with 5 bases between. The V gene's germline CDR1 is MDHEN and CDR2 SYDVKM. CDR3 bases: TGTGCCAGCAGAGTATACACCGGGGAGCTGTTTTTT. This encodes CASRVYTGELFF.

This clonotype was counted at least ten times. The CDR3 is CASSPGTRSSDTQYF. In DNA form, the CDR3 reads TGTGCCAGCAGTCCCGGGACTAGGTCATCAGATACGCAGTATTTT. The gene calls are TRBV2 and TRBJ2-3, with TRBD2 matching over 8 bases. This CDR3 contains 15 residues. Germline assignment: CDR1 SNHLY and CDR2 FYNNEI. V trimming: 5 bases; J trimming: 4 bases; junction bases outside the gene matches: 8.

This clonotype was picked up many times. The genes are TRBV12-3 or TRBV12-4 and TRBJ2-3; D may be TRBD1 (5 bases). Trimming stripped 0 bases from V and 0 bases from J, with 10 bases between. This CDR3 is 16 amino acids long. CDR3 sequence reads: CASSLALGHSTDTQYF. DNA of the CDR3: TGTGCCAGCAGTTTAGCGCTTGGACATAGCACAGATACGCAGTATTTT.

This clonotype was seen many times. DNA of the CDR3: TGTGCCAGCAGCTTAGATACGGCCGGGGAGCTGTTTTTT. This codes for CASSLDTAGELFF. The chain recombines TRBV7-7 with TRBJ2-2; D gene uncertain. The CDR3 sequence is 13 residues long. Trimming shortened V by 1 base and J by 6 bases, and 6 bases separated the two germline ends. Germline CDR1 reads SSHAT; CDR2 reads FNYEAQ (reference sequence).

This clonotype was recorded many times. CDR3 bases: TGTGCCAGCAGTCCCGGGGGACCTGAGCAGTTCTTC. Its translation: CASSPGGPEQFF. The J gene is TRBJ2-1, the V gene TRBV12-3 or TRBV12-4, with D tentatively TRBD2 (6 bases). Deletions cut 5 bases from V and 9 bases from J, with 11 bases between. The CDR3 consists of 12 residues.